The present entry profiles one T cell receptor (beta chain) with its context. What it recognizes is unknown. This CDR3 comprises 13 residues. Germline CDR1 reads SGHDT; CDR2 reads YYEEEE. Deletions cut 3 bases from V and 1 base from J, with 5 bases between. This entry is derived from a study of CD8 T cell repertoires and HIV-1 epitope variants. In the study overall: The baseline condition was 1M T cells left uncultured.

TCR beta CDR3 was sequenced at survey depth on immunoSEQ. TCRdb keeps only in-frame clones here, not all; method: immunoSEQ multiplex PCR. The repertoire holds roughly 6,000 clones, with roughly 60% as singletons. The receptor was isolated from a male donor with HIV. The chain recombines TRBV5-6 with TRBJ2-1; D not resolved. Input material: cultured CD8+ T cells derived from PBMCs. CDR3 loop: CASSSQSYNEQFF. Here the CDR3 DNA reads TGTGCCAGCAGCTCCCAATCCTACAATGAGCAGTTCTTC.